This entry describes one T cell receptor (beta chain). This sample stems from a study of blood T cell repertoires in COVID-19. The CDR3 covers 11 residues. The V and J ends lost 4 bases and 2 bases respectively, with 6 bases between them. The germline V gene encodes CDR1 SQVTM and CDR2 ANQGSEA. Sequencing was performed with immunoSEQ multiplex PCR; in TCRdb, only in-frame clones are kept and a portion is missing. The table lists around 160,000 clones, 80% to 90% of them singletons. This chain uses TRBV29-1 with TRBJ2-7, with D unresolved. This receptor was obtained from a man in his 60s with acute or convalescent COVID-19. The sample taken for sequencing was peripheral blood. Here the CDR3 reads CSVASAYEQYF. The CDR3 nucleotides are TGCAGCGTTGCGTCCGCCTACGAGCAGTACTTC.